These 24 T cell receptor beta chains were all obtained from the same sample, sequenced in a study of liver allograft versus peripheral blood T cells. As for the study in general: Recipients' peripheral blood served as the comparator for T cell receptor repertoires in transplanted livers.

In TCRdb, the reads were re-called with MiXCR into one record per CDR3 protein. The table lists thousands of distinct CDR3 sequences, 15% to 20% of them singletons, with less than 2% in the top ten. These receptors all come from a human patient who had a liver transplant. Some T cells may arise from the graft donor.

At least ten counts were recorded for this clonotype. The chain couples TRBV6-1 to TRBJ2-1; D may be TRBD2 (6 bases). CDR3 length equals 13 residues. Trimming stripped 8 bases from V and 9 bases from J, with 17 bases between. Germline CDR1 and CDR2: MNHNS and SASEGT. CDR3 residues: CASLLDWRGEQFF. CDR3 bases: TGTGCCAGCCTCCTCGACTGGCGGGGTGAGCAGTTCTTC.

Concerning this clonotype: Since a much larger clone is just one base distant, this may be a read error. The chain is built from TRBV19 and TRBJ1-6; tentatively, D is TRBD1 (5 bases). The CDR3 spans 12 residues. Between the trimmed V and J ends, which lost 5 bases and 11 bases, there was a span of 10 bases. Germline CDR1 is LNHDA and CDR2 is SQIVND (reference sequence). The CDR3 DNA is TGTGCCAGTAGTCTGGGGGAGCCACCCCTCCACTTT. This translates into CASSLGEPPLHF. The entire variable domain, with the rest obtained from reference TRBV19 and TRBJ1-6, is as follows: DGGITQSPKYLFRKEGQNVTLSCEQNLNHDAMYWYRQDPGQGLRLIYYSQIVNDFQKGDIAEGYSVSREKKESFPLTVTSAQKNPTAFYLCASSLGEPPLHFGNGTRLTVT.

By share of the sample, this clonotype is medium-sized (0.01 to 0.1%). CDR3 sequence reads: CASSIDRQGSNQPQHF. In DNA form, the CDR3 reads TGTGCCAGTAGTATAGATCGACAGGGAAGCAATCAGCCCCAGCATTTT. The gene calls are TRBV19 and TRBJ1-5, with TRBD1 identical over 7 bases. The germline V gene has CDR1 LNHDA and CDR2 SQIVND (reference sequence). The trim removed 0 bases at V and 1 base at J, leaving 3 bases unmatched. The CDR3 length is 16 residues.

This clonotype counts as medium-sized (0.01 to 0.1%). At one boundary the junction diverges from the germline segment, which might be a read error. The chain uses TRBV6-5 and TRBJ2-3, with no clear D. Germline values: CDR1 MNHEY, CDR2 SVGAGI. The CDR3 totals 17 residues. CDR3 sequence reads: CASSYSRQRLSTDTQYF. The CDR3 DNA reads as TGTGCCAGCAGTTACTCGAGGCAGAGGCTGAGCACGGATACGCAGTATTTT.

This clonotype came up a few times. The chain carries TRBV20-1 and TRBJ1-5; D gene unclear. The CDR3 extends over 12 amino acids. CDR1 is DFQATT, CDR2 SNEGSKA, per germline (reference sequence). V was shortened by 1 base and J by 6 bases, with 7 bases between the two germline ends. DNA for the CDR3: TGCAGTGCTAGAGCTACCGGTCAGCCCCAGCATTTT. As protein: CSARATGQPQHF.

With regard to this clonotype: Given a much more abundant clone one base away, this may be a read error. The genes are TRBV15 and TRBJ2-1; 8 nucleotides line up with TRBD2. V trimming: 0 bases; J trimming: 10 bases; junction bases outside the gene matches: 14. The CDR3 contains 17 residues. Germline V gives CDR1 LNHNV, CDR2 YYDKDF (reference sequence). In nucleotides, the CDR3 is TGTGCCACCAGCAGAGATCTTGGAGCGGGGGTGAACTACGAGCAGTTCTTC. The encoded protein is CATSRDLGAGVNYEQFF. Filled out from reference TRBV15 and TRBJ2-1, the complete variable domain reads DAMVIQNPRYQVTQFGKPVTLSCSQTLNHNVMYWYQQKSSQAPKLLFHYYDKDFNNEADTPDNFQSRRPNTSFCFLDIRSPGLGDTAMYLCATSRDLGAGVNYEQFFGPGTRLTVL.

By share of the sample, this clonotype is medium-sized. This chain uses TRBV18 with TRBJ1-1; 11 positions match TRBD1. The CDR3 is 15 residues long. Germline V gene sequence: CDR1 KGHSH, CDR2 LQKENI. V was clipped by 4 bases and J by 7 bases; unmatched bases: 8. Written as DNA, the CDR3 is TGTGCCAGCTCACTGACGGGACAGGGGGAAGGTGAAGCTTTCTTT. Residues: CASSLTGQGEGEAFF.

This rearrangement joins TRBV12-3 or TRBV12-4 to TRBJ2-5, with TRBD2 identical over 13 bases. With V trimmed by 7 bases and J by 2 bases, 4 bases remained unmatched. The CDR3 totals 15 residues. CDR3 DNA: TGTGCCAGCAATGCGGGACTAGCGGGGCAAGAGACCCAGTACTTC. This translates into CASNAGLAGQETQYF.

The chain employs TRBV2 and TRBJ1-4; TRBD1 agrees at 9 bases. The junction had 6 bases not matched to a gene; V was cut back by 6 bases and J by 7 bases. The CDR3 loop spans 14 amino acids. Germline V gives CDR1 SNHLY, CDR2 FYNNEI. CDR3 nucleotide sequence: TGTGCCAGCAGGGCACAGGGGGCGGTTGAAAAACTGTTTTTT. It is translated as CASRAQGAVEKLFF.

The table lists this clonotype with a few counts. The rearrangement joins TRBV5-4 to TRBJ2-5; D might be TRBD1 (5 bases). Per the germline V gene, CDR1 is SGHNT and CDR2 is YYREEE (reference sequence). Trimming removed 2 bases at V and 2 bases at J, with 7 bases between. This CDR3 region has 13 residues. CDR3 loop: CASSLQVQETQYF. CDR3 coding DNA: TGTGCCAGCAGCTTACAGGTACAAGAGACCCAGTACTTC.

The V and J genes are TRBV7-3 and TRBJ2-2, with D maybe TRBD1 (5 bases). The CDR3 has 18 amino acids. Germline CDR1 and CDR2: SGHTA and FQGTGA. V lost 1 base, J lost 3 bases, and 18 bases lay in between. For the CDR3, the DNA is TGTGCCAGCAGCTTAAATCCTCAGGGAATCCTAGACACCGGGGAGCTGTTTTTT. Translation: CASSLNPQGILDTGELFF.

This clonotype is medium-sized (0.01 to 0.1%) within its sample. The gene calls are TRBV10-3 and TRBJ1-5, with a possible D match to TRBD1 (5 bases). The V end was cut by 0 bases, the J end by 5 bases, with 17 bases between. The CDR3 sequence is 17 residues long. Germline V lookup: CDR1 ENHRY, CDR2 SYGVKD. DNA of the CDR3: TGTGCCATCAGTGAGTCGCTGTGGTGGGGCCGAGATCAGCCCCAGCATTTT. This codes for CAISESLWWGRDQPQHF.

This clonotype is labeled medium-sized (0.01 to 0.1%). The genes are TRBV10-3 and TRBJ1-2; weak D call: TRBD1 (5 bases). Between the trimmed V and J ends, which lost 2 bases and 4 bases, there was a span of 14 bases. The CDR3 extends over 15 amino acids. Germline V gene lookup returns CDR1 ENHRY and CDR2 SYGVKD. The CDR3 protein is CAISEPGGGVYGYTF. CDR3 nucleotide sequence: TGTGCCATCAGTGAGCCTGGGGGTGGGGTCTATGGCTACACCTTC.

This clonotype is medium-sized. This chain joins TRBV6-5 and TRBJ1-2; weak D call: TRBD1 (5 bases). Germline V gene data show CDR1 as MNHEY and CDR2 as SVGAGI. CDR3 size: 17 residues. V dropped 3 bases and J dropped 0 bases, with 17 bases sitting between them. Here the CDR3 reads CASSYWNRITANYGYTF. The CDR3 nucleotides read TGTGCCAGCAGTTATTGGAACAGGATCACAGCTAACTATGGCTACACCTTC.

Regarding this clonotype: A far larger clone lies a single base away; this is likely a read error. The chain has TRBV6-6 and TRBJ2-1, with 7 bases aligning to TRBD2. CDR1 is MNHNY and CDR2 is SVGAGI in the germline V gene (reference sequence). The CDR3 length is 16 residues. The CDR3 spells CASSYASGSSYNDQFF. The CDR3 DNA reads TGTGCCAGCAGTTACGCTAGCGGTTCCTCCTACAATGATCAGTTCTTC.

The table lists this clonotype with many counts. This chain uses TRBV10-3 with TRBJ2-1, with 7 nucleotides matching TRBD1. The CDR3 extends over 15 amino acids. V shed 5 bases, J shed 5 bases, and the junction held 9 bases outside the gene matches. CDR1 and CDR2 (germline): ENHRY, SYGVKD. In DNA, the CDR3 is TGTGCCATCAGTTCCGGGACAGCGGCCGACAATGAGCAGTTCTTC. Protein: CAISSGTAADNEQFF.

This chain links TRBV20-1 with TRBJ2-3; D not resolved. The CDR3 contains 11 residues. Trimming pared 4 bases from V and 3 bases from J, leaving 5 bases between. The germline gives CDR1 DFQATT, CDR2 SNEGSKA (reference sequence). CDR3: CSATRTDTQYF. The CDR3 DNA is TGCAGTGCTACCAGAACAGATACGCAGTATTTT.

In its sample, this clonotype is medium-sized. V and J are TRBV5-4 and TRBJ1-1; perhaps TRBD1 as D (5 bases). From germline, CDR1 is SGHNT and CDR2 YYREEE (reference sequence). Trimming pared 0 bases from V and 3 bases from J, leaving 9 bases between. The CDR3 contains 14 residues. This CDR3 is CASSLGGDDTEAFF. The CDR3 DNA sequence: TGTGCCAGCAGCTTGGGAGGGGACGACACTGAAGCTTTCTTT.

This clonotype showed up just a few times. The chain recombines TRBV20-1 with TRBJ1-1; D uncertain. There are 15 residues in the CDR3. CDR1 DFQATT and CDR2 SNEGSKA come from the germline V gene (reference sequence). V was pared by 2 bases and J by 1 base, with 14 bases between. The CDR3 nucleotides read TGCAGTGCTAGATCGACGAGGTTGAGGAACACTGAAGCTTTCTTT. Translating it yields CSARSTRLRNTEAFF.

This clonotype was picked up a small number of times. This chain uses TRBV3-1 with TRBJ1-2; D gene ambiguous. The CDR3 extends over 11 amino acids. Per the germline V gene, CDR1 is LGHDT and CDR2 is YNNKEL (reference sequence). Between the trimmed V and J ends, which lost 11 bases and 4 bases, there was a span of 11 bases. CDR3 sequence (DNA): TGTGCCGCAGCAACAGTCTATGGCTACACCTTC. Protein product: CAAATVYGYTF. The variable domain in full, completed from reference TRBV3-1 and TRBJ1-2, reads DTAVSQTPKYLVTQMGNDKSIKCEQNLGHDTMYWYKQDSKKFLKIMFSYNNKELIINETVPNRFSPKSPDKAHLNLHINSLELGDSAVYFCAAATVYGYTFGSGTRLTVV.

The chain has TRBV15 and TRBJ2-1, with 8 bases matching TRBD1. V lost 4 bases and J lost 7; bases outside the gene matches: 3. CDR1 and CDR2 from the germline V gene are LNHNV and YYDKDF (reference sequence). The CDR3 sequence is 13 residues long. In nucleotides, the CDR3 is TGTGCCACCAGCACGGACAGGGCTAATGAGCAGTTCTTC. It yields the protein CATSTDRANEQFF.

This clonotype was recorded a few times. This chain uses TRBV19 with TRBJ1-5; D is uncertain. The CDR3 length is 13 residues. CDR1 LNHDA and CDR2 SQIVND come from the germline V gene (reference sequence). The V end was cut by 7 bases, the J end by 2 bases, with 9 bases between. CDR3 residues: CASKAEGNQPQHF. In DNA, the CDR3 is TGTGCCAGTAAAGCGGAAGGCAATCAGCCCCAGCATTTT.

This clonotype was picked up a small number of times. The V and J genes are TRBV7-9 and TRBJ2-7, with D unresolved. This CDR3 is built from 11 residues. V was trimmed by 3 bases and J by 0 bases, leaving 0 bases between them. Germline CDR1 reads SEHNR; CDR2 reads FQNEAQ (reference sequence). The CDR3 spells CASSFSYEQYF. The DNA for the CDR3 is TGTGCCAGCAGCTTCTCCTACGAGCAGTACTTC.

In its sample, this clonotype ranks as medium-sized. The chain carries TRBV19 and TRBJ1-1; D unclear. The ends were cut back, 5 bases at V and 6 bases at J, with 16 bases in the middle. The CDR3 has 14 residues. Germline V gives CDR1 LNHDA, CDR2 SQIVND (reference sequence). DNA for the CDR3: TGTGCCAGTAGTCCGGCATTCCTTCACTCTGAAGCTTTCTTT. Protein product: CASSPAFLHSEAFF.